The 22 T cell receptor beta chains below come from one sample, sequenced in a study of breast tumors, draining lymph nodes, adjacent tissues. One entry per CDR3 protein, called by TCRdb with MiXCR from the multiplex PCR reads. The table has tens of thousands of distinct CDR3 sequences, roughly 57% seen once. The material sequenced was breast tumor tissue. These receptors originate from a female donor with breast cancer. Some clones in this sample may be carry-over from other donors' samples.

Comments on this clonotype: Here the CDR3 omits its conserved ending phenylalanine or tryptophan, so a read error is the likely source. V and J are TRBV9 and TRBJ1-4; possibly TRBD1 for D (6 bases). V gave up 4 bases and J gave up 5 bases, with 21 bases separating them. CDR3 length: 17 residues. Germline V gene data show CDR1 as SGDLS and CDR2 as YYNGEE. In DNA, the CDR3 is TGTGCCAGCAGCCCCGGGGGCTGGGCCTCCTACAATGAAAAACTGTTTATT. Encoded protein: CASSPGGWASYNEKLFI.

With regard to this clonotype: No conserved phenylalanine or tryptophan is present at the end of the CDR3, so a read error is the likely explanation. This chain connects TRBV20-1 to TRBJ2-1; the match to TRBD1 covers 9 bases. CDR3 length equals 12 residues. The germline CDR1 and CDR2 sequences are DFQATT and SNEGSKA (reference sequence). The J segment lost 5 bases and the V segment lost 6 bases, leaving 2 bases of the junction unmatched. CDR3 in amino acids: CSARTGDNEQFL. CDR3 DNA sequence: TGCAGTGCCAGGACAGGGGACAATGAGCAGTTCCTC.

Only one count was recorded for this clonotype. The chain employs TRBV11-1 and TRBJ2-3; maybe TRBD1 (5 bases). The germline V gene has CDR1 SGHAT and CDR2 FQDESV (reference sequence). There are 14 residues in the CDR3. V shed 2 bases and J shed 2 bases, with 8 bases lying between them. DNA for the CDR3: TGTGCCAGCAGCTTAAACAGGCACACAGATACGCAGTATTTT. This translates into CASSLNRHTDTQYF. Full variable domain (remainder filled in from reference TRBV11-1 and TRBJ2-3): EAEVAQSPRYKITEKSQAVAFWCDPISGHATLYWYRQILGQGPELLVQFQDESVVDDSQLPKDRFSAERLKGVDSTLKIQPAELGDSAMYLCASSLNRHTDTQYFGPGTRLTVL.

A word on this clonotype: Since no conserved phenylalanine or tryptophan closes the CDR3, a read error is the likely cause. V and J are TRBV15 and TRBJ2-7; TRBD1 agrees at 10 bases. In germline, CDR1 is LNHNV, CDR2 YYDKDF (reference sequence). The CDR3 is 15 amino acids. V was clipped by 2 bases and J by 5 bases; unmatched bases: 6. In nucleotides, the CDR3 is TGTGCCACCAGCAGACCGGGACAGGGGAAGCACGAGCAGTACCTC. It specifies CATSRPGQGKHEQYL.

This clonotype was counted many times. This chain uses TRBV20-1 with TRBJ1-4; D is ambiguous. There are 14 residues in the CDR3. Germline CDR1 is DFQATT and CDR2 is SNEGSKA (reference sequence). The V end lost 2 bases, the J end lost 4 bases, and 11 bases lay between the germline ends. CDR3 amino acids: CSARNSGGNEKLFF. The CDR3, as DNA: TGCAGTGCTAGAAACTCGGGCGGTAATGAAAAACTGTTTTTT.

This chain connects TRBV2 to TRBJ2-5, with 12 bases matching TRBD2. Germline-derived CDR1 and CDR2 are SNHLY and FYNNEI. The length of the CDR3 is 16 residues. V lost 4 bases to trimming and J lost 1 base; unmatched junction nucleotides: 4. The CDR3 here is CASSGWTSGVQETQYF. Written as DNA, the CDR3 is TGTGCCAGCAGTGGATGGACTAGCGGGGTCCAAGAGACCCAGTACTTC.

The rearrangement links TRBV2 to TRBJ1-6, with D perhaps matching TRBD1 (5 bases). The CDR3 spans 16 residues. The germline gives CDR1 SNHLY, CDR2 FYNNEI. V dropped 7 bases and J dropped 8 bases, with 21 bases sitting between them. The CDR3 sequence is CASISPGQGAYSPLHF. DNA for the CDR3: TGTGCCAGCATTTCTCCTGGGCAGGGCGCTTATTCACCCCTCCACTTT.

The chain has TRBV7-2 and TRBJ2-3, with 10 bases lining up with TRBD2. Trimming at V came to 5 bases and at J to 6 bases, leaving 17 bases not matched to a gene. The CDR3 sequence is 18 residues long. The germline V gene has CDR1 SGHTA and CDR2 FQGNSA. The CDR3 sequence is CASSPAGGLAGAADTQYF. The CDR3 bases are TGTGCCAGCAGCCCCGCCGGGGGGCTAGCGGGAGCGGCTGATACGCAGTATTTT.

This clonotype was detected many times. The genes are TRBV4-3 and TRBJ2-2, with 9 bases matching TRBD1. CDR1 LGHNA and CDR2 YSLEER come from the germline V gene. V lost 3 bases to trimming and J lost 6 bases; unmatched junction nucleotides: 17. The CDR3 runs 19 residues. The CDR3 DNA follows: TGCGCCAGCAGCCAGGCCGGGACAGGGTCGTCGGGATCGTCCGGGGAGCTGTTTTTT. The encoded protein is CASSQAGTGSSGSSGELFF.

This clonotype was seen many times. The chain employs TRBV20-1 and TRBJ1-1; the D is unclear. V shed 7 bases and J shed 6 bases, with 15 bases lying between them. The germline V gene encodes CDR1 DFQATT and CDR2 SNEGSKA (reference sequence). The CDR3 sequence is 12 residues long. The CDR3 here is CSGLERRAEAFF. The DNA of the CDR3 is TGCAGTGGCCTCGAACGCCGCGCTGAAGCTTTCTTT.

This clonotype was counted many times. CDR3 coding DNA: TGTGCCAGCAGCCGGGGTGAACTTAACTATGGCTACACCTTC. As protein: CASSRGELNYGYTF. This chain connects TRBV3-1 to TRBJ1-2; unclear D gene. V gave up 4 bases and J gave up 1 base, with 10 bases separating them. Germline V gene data show CDR1 as LGHDT and CDR2 as YNNKEL (reference sequence). CDR3 length: 14 residues. The full variable domain, completed using reference TRBV3-1 and TRBJ1-2, is DTAVSQTPKYLVTQMGNDKSIKCEQNLGHDTMYWYKQDSKKFLKIMFSYNNKELIINETVPNRFSPKSPDKAHLNLHINSLELGDSAVYFCASSRGELNYGYTFGSGTRLTVV.

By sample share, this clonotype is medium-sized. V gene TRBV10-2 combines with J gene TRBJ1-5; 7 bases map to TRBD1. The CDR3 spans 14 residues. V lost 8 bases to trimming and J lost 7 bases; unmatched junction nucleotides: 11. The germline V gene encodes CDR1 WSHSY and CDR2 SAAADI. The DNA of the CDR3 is TGCGCCAGCGGTCGACAGGGTGGTGGACAGCCCCAGCATTTT. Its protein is CASGRQGGGQPQHF.

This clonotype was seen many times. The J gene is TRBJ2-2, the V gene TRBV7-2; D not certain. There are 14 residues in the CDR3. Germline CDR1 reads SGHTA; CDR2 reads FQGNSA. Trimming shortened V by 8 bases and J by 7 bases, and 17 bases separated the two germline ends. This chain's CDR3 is CASSRGLVGGELFF. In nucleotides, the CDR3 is TGTGCCAGCTCTCGTGGTCTAGTGGGCGGGGAGCTGTTTTTT.

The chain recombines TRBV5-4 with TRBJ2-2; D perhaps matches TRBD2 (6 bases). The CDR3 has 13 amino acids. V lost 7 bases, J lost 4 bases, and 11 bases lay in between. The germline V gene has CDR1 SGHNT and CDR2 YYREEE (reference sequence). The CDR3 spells CASGTGGTGELFF. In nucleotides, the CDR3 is TGTGCCAGCGGGACCGGGGGCACCGGGGAGCTGTTTTTT.

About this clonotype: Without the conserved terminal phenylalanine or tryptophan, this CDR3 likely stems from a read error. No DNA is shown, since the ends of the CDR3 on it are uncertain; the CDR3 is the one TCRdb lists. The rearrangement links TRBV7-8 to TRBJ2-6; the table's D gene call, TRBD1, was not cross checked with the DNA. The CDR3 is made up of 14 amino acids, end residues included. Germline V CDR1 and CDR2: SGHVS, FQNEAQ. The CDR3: CASSLGGGLNTEAL.

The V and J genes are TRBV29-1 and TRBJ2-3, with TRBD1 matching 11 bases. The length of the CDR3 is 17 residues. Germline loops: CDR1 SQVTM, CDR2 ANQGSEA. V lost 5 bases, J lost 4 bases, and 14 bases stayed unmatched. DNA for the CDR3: TGCAGCGTTCGCGGGGGGCTAGCGGGACAGGGGGCAGATACGCAGTATTTT. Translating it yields CSVRGGLAGQGADTQYF.

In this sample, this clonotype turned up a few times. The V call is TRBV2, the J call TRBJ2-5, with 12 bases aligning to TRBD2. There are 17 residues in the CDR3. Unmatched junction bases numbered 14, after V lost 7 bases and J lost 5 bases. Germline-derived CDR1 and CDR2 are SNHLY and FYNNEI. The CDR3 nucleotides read TGTGCCAGCATGGCTGGGCTAGCGGGGGGGATAGGGGAGACCCAGTACTTC. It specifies CASMAGLAGGIGETQYF.

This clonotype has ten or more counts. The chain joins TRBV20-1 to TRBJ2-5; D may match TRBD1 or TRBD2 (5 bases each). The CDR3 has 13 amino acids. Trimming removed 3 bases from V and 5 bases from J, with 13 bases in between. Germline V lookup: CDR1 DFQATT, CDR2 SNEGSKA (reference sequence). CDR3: CSASFRGTETQYF. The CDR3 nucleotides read TGCAGTGCTAGTTTCCGGGGCACGGAGACCCAGTACTTC.

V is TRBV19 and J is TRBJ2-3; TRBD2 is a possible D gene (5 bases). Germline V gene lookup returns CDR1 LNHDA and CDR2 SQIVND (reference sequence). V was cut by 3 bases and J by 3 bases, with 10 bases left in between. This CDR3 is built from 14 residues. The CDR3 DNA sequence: TGTGCCAGTAGTATTCGTACGGGAACAGATACGCAGTATTTT. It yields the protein CASSIRTGTDTQYF. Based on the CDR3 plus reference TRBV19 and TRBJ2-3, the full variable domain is DGGITQSPKYLFRKEGQNVTLSCEQNLNHDAMYWYRQDPGQGLRLIYYSQIVNDFQKGDIAEGYSVSREKKESFPLTVTSAQKNPTAFYLCASSIRTGTDTQYFGPGTRLTVL.

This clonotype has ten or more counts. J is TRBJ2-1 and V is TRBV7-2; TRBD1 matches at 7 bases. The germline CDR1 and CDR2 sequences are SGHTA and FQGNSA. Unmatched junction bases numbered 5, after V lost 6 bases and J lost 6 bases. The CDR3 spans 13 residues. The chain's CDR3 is CASRPYRGNEQFF. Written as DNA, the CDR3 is TGTGCCAGCAGACCTTACAGGGGCAATGAGCAGTTCTTC.

CDR3 sequence: CASSYGLAQYF. The CDR3 bases are TGTGCCAGCAGCTACGGGTTAGCCCAGTACTTC. V is TRBV6-5 and J is TRBJ2-5, with D unresolved. V shed 6 bases and J shed 9 bases, with 11 bases lying between them. Germline V gene data show CDR1 as MNHEY and CDR2 as SVGAGI. The CDR3 runs 11 residues.

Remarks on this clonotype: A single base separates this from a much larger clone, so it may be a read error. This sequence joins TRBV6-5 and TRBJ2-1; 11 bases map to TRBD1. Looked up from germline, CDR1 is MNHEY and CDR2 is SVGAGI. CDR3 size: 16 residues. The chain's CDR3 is CASRKGTGGSYNEQLF. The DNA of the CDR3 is TGTGCCAGCAGAAAGGGGACAGGGGGGAGCTACAATGAGCAGCTCTTC.